This TCR beta chain was observed in a study of cytomegalovirus exposure and HLA in healthy donors (dated by TCRdb to between 2016 and 2019). A note on the overall study: An earlier analysis of 587 of the donors reported 276 Gb of sequence data and 95 million to 130 million unique TCR beta sequences obtained from some 200 million T cells. Of the 300 to 450 genotyped donors, 65% to 90% fell in the genetic ancestry cluster associated with self-reported Caucasian donors. An early release that covered some 640 HLA-typed donors contained around 300 gigabases of sequencing data and around 80 million unique TCR sequences. A later analysis re-analyzed previously published TCR beta repertoires from about 600 donors and added high-resolution HLA genotyping to study TCR occurrence patterns. The study combined high-throughput TCR immunosequencing, statistical association of individual TCRs with disease status, and machine learning to predict cytomegalovirus infection status. A later genetic analysis used genome-wide SNP genotypes for about 55% of the 666 donors, treating that subset as a discovery cohort. Rather than drawing on any new phenotypic data, the later analysis identified candidate immune exposures from TCR beta sequences and the way those sequences occurred across donors. An earlier analysis of roughly 580 of the donors used high-throughput TCR beta sequencing to judge whether each TCR beta V gene segment behaved as functional or pseudogenic. The aim of the study was to test whether cataloging public T cell receptors could identify signatures of past pathogen exposure. On average, around 240,000 unique TCR beta nucleotide sequences were sequenced per donor among roughly 430 genotyped donors of the cohort, with roughly 20% of those sequences being non-productive. Alongside the repertoire data, information on donor age, sex, ethnicity and CMV serostatus was compiled. Class I and class II HLA loci were covered by the typing at four-digit resolution. Using immunosequencing, the study profiled T cell repertoires from around 680 subjects and related those repertoires to cytomegalovirus serostatus. Typing coverage varied by locus: about 629-630 donors for A, B, C, DRB1 and DQB1; approximately 520 for DQA1; about 600 for DPA1; some 470 for DPB1. Every discovery cohort repertoire had been produced on one sequencing platform. Because of strong linkage in the cohort, roughly five DR-DQ haplotypes were treated as single units for association and clustering. Besides the first cohort of 500 to 700 subjects, a separate validation cohort made up of 120 different subjects was used. The full study reports these points: The classifier was reported to diagnose cytomegalovirus status with high specificity and sensitivity in both the original cohort and the validation cohort. An association between a missense DCLRE1C variant and V-gene and J-gene trimming of TCR beta chains was found in a later genetic analysis and replicated in an independent cohort. Only TCR beta chains were sequenced in this cohort, and the absence of alpha or paired-chain data limited detectable features. A later analysis found that TCR association rates varied across HLA loci, with DRB1 alleles showing the most associated TCRs and HLA-C alleles the fewest. Correlated functional status among segregating V segments might reflect linkage disequilibrium, but an unknown experimental factor could not be ruled out. When HLA alleles, especially DR and DQ, strongly co-occurred, TCR associations were difficult to assign to individual alleles. A later genetic analysis reported fewer N-insertions in productive TCRs among donors in an Asian-associated ancestry cluster than the approximately 670-donor mean. A cluster of highly shared sequence variants was judged likely to represent a technical artifact of the sequencing pipeline. Presence/absence analyses assumed roughly uniform sequencing depth across donors, an assumption that may not hold. According to a later analysis, parvovirus B19, influenza, CMV and Epstein-Barr virus appeared linked to several top co-occurrence clusters. The earlier analysis of around 600 of the donors excluded about 16 rarely observed V segments, including chromosome 9 orphons, because counts were too low. The study gave a list of 150 to 200 TCR beta chains associated with cytomegalovirus. Specific HLA alleles were associated with 15,000 to 20,000 TCR beta sequences at a false discovery rate of 0.05 in a later analysis. Some IMGT-functional V segments, including TRBV6-2 and TRBV6-3, could not be distinguished by the 87-base-pair reads and were therefore excluded. A few of the identified cytomegalovirus-associated TCR beta chains were confirmed in vitro to be specific for cytomegalovirus antigens. A further reported finding was that TCR beta sequences accurately predicted the HLA-A and HLA-B alleles for most subjects in the first cohort. In a later analysis, HLA-associated TCR beta chains showed more clonal expansion and lower generation probabilities than non-associated chains that were equally common. It was suggested by the authors that the approach could potentially be generalized to other disease states and immunological phenotypes. A later analysis found that most CMV-associated TCR beta chains appeared HLA-restricted, with HLA associations seemingly driven largely by CMV exposure. Because HLA typing was unavailable for some donors at each locus, only the typed subset was used in association tests. For the cohort, immune exposure information was limited to CMV serostatus. Across donors, most TCR sequences were observed very rarely, whereas some public TCRs were present in many individuals. In an earlier analysis of roughly 500 of the donors, most TCR beta V segments appeared in productive rearrangements about 87% or about 30% of the time, broadly matching IMGT annotations.

In total, fewer than 750 healthy bone marrow donors made up the cohort. Cohort members were all nominally healthy when sampled, although unrecorded immune exposures were likely present. The donor was CMV seropositive and belonged to the group of over 250 seropositive cohort members. Each donor provided a peripheral blood sample, and peripheral blood mononuclear cells were used for TCR beta sequencing. Genomic DNA was extracted from the blood cell samples with the Qiagen DNeasy Blood Extraction Kit. Library preparation was by the immunoSEQ multiplex PCR assay. For the multiplex PCR, a mixture combining 60 forward primers for TCR Vbeta segments and 13 reverse primers for TCR Jbeta segments was used. The CDR3 region of rearranged TCR beta genes was amplified from genomic DNA by a multiplex PCR assay. On the Illumina HiSeq System, the amplified TCR beta libraries were sequenced as 87-base-pair reads. As for the authors' bioinformatics: Across the roughly 700 repertoires, a later analysis counted about 81 million unique TCR beta chains, 8.5 million to 12 million of which were shared by at least two donors. To remove PCR and sequencing errors, raw reads were error-corrected and collapsed into unique sequences using a nearest-neighbor algorithm that merged closely related sequences. To assign V, D and J gene segments, CDR3 sequences were aligned to IMGT reference sequences. For a sequence to be retained, at least a six-nucleotide match to both a V gene segment and a J gene segment was required. Rearrangements were called productive when the CDR3 lacked stop codons and stayed in frame with V and J; all others were non-productive. CDR3 was defined by IMGT convention, running from the second conserved V-encoded cysteine to the conserved J-encoded phenylalanine. The earlier analysis of some 540 of the donors excluded any sequence lacking an unambiguous match to a single V gene segment. An earlier analysis of under 750 of the donors called V segments functional above 56.7% productive rearrangements and segregating when the between-donor standard deviation exceeded 5%. A statistical classification framework was built to diagnose cytomegalovirus status from the catalog of TCR beta chain sequences. In a later analysis, V and J genes were assigned by comparing TCR nucleotide sequences against IMGT/GENE-DB human TR gene sequences. In a later analysis, CDR3 sequences and most-parsimonious VDJ recombination scenarios were assigned using the TCRdist pipeline. In a later analysis, each TCR beta chain was defined by its CDR3 amino acid sequence together with its V-gene family, and reads without a unique V-gene family were excluded. A later analysis removed several hundred highly shared, low-generation-probability nucleotide sequences to deal with suspected cross-contamination and a sequencing artifact. In a later analysis, a clonal expansion index was calculated for each public chain from normalized within-repertoire ranks of inferred template counts. Generation probabilities in a later analysis came from a VDJ recombination model fitted to out-of-frame rearrangements, and those results were checked against IGoR. Hypergeometric tests were used in a later analysis to score TCR-TCR, TCR-HLA and TCR-CMV co-occurrence, with a repertoire-size bias correction applied to the TCR pairs. To estimate false discovery rates, a later analysis permuted the HLA or CMV assignments 20 times. In a later analysis, co-occurring TCRs were grouped with DBSCAN, and TCRdist sequence similarity was added when clustering was performed within HLA-allele-positive subsets. Repertoires with fewer than 30,000 or more than 120,000 public chains were left out of co-occurrence clustering, as were a handful of repertoires with anomalous nucleotide sharing. What TCRdb holds here is the immuneACCESS table cut down to in-frame rearrangements. Part of the clones is not present; checked against another copy, under half of the missing clones reflect an unresolved V gene, and the others are unexplained. The V and J calls and the clone size are those of that table, but D and trimming were determined from the DNA. This sample holds over 100,000 clones; about three fifths were observed only once. The ten largest clones capture about 8.9% of the sample.

In the case of this clone: Its antigen is not yet known. No qualities accompany the bases; no much larger clone lies one base away.

Reading from cysteine to phenylalanine, the CDR3 counts 14 amino acids. Left in the record is the CDR3 DNA by itself, 42 bases read in frame from the first base. CDR1 GTSNPN and CDR2 SVGIG were looked up in the germline V gene (reference sequence). Unmatched junction bases come to 5, with V trimmed by 5 bases and J by 1 base. The receptor chain draws on TRBV30 and TRBJ1-5; 7 nucleotides in the junction match TRBD1. Sequenced sample: PBMCs. The receptor was derived from a woman in her thirties or forties in good health and CMV-seropositive. In nucleotide form, the sequence is TGTGCCTGGTCGGGACAGTTCAGCAATCAGCCCCAGCATTTT. Translated, this gives CAWSGQFSNQPQHF.